This TCR beta chain comes out of a study of cytomegalovirus exposure and HLA in healthy donors. V lost 4 bases, J lost 1 base, and 6 bases stayed unmatched. Germline CDR1 and CDR2: MNHNS and SASEGT. The CDR3 extends over 16 amino acids. Vbeta (60) and Jbeta (13) primers were used in the PCR. Clones were read by immunoSEQ multiplex PCR, and TCRdb kept only the in-frame ones, dropping some. The sample shows roughly 200,000 clones, roughly 79% of them seen only once. This clone is medium-sized. The genes are TRBV6-1 and TRBJ2-2; 7 bases align to TRBD1. The clonotype comes from a man aged 25-40 years in good health and CMV-seronegative. Sequencing used PBMCs. The CDR3: CASSAWGQLNTGELFF. The CDR3 region has the DNA TGTGCCAGCAGTGCCTGGGGACAGCTGAACACCGGGGAGCTGTTTTTT.